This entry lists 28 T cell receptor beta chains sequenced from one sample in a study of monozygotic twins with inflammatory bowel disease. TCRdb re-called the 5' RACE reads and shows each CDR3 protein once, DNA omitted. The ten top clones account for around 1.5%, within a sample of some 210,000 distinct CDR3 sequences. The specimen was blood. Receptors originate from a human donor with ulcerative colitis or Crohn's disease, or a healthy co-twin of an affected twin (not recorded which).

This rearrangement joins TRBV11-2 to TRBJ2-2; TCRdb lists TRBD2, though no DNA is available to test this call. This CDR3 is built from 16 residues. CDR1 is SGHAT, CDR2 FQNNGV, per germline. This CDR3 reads CASSLAGRSNTGELFF.

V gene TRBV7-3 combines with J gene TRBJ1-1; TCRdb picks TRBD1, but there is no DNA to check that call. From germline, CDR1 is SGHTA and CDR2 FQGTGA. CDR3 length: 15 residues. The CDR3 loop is CASSPGQGRNTEAFF.

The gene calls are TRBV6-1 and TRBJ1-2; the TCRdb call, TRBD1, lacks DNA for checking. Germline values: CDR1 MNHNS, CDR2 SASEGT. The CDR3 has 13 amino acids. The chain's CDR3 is CASSEARGGGYTF.

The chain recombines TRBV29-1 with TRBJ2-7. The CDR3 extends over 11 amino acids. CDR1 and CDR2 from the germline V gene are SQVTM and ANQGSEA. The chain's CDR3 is CSVELSYEQYF.

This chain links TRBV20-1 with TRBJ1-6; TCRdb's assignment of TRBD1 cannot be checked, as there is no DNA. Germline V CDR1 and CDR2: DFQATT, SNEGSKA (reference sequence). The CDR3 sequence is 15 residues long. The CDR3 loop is CSAREGRGNNSPLHF.

The CDR3 sequence: CATSDSGRGNTEAFF. This chain uses TRBV24-1 with TRBJ1-1; no DNA is available, so the TRBD1 call from TCRdb remains unchecked. Germline CDR1 and CDR2: KGHDR and SFDVKD. The CDR3 has 15 amino acids.

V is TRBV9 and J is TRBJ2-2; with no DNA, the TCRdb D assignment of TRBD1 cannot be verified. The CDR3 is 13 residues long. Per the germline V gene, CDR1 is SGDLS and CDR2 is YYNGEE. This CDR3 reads CASSRTGSGELFF.

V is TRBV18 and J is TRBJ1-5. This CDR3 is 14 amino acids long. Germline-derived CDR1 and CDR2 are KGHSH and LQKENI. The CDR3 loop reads CASSPNRSNQPQHF.

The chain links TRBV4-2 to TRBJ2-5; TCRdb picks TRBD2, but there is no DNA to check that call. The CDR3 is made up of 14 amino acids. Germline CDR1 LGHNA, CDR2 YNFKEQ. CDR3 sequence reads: CASSYRDSQGTQYF.

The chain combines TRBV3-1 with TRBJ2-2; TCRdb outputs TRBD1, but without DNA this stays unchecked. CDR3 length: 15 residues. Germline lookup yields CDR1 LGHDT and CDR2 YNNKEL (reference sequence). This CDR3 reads CASSQVTGSTGELFF.

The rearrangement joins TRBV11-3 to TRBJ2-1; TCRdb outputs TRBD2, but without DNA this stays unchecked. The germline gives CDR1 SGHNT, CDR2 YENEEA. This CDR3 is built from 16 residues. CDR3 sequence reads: CASSRFGGLAYNEQFF.

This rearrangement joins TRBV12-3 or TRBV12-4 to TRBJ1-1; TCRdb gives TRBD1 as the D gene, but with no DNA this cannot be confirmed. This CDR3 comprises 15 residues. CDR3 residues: CASSLGRGMNTEAFF.

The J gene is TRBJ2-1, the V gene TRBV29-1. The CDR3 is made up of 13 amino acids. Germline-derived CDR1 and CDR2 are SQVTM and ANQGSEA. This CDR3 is CSVESTSYNEQFF.

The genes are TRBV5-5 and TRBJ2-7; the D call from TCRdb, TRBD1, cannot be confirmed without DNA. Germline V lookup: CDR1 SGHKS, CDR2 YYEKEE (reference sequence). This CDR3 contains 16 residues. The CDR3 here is CASSLASRNSGDEQYF.

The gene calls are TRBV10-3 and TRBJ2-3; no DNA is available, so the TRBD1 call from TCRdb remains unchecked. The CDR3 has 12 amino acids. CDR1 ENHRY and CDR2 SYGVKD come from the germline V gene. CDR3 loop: CAISEREDTQYF.

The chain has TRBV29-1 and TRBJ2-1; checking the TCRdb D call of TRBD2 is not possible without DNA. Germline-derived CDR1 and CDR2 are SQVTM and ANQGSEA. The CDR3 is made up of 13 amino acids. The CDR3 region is CSVTGTSGNEQFF.

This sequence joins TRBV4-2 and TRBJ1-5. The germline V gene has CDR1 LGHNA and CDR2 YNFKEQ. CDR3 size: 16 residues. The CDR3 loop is CASSQVFAKLGQPQHF.

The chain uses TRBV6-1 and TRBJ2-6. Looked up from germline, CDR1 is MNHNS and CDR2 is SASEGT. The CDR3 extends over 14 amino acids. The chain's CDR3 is CATTSGFGANVLTF.

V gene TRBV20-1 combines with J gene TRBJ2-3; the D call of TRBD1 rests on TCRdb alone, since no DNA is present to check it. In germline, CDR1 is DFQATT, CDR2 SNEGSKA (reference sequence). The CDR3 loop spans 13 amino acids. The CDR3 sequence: CSAKTGYTDTQYF.

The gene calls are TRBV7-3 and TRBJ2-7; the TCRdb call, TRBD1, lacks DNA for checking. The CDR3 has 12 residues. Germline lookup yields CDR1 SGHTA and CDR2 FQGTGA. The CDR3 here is CASSIPFYEQYF. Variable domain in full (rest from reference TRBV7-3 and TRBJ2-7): GAGVSQTPSNKVTEKGKYVELRCDPISGHTALYWYRQSLGQGPEFLIYFQGTGAADDSGLPNDRFFAVRPEGSVSTLKIQRTERGDSAVYLCASSIPFYEQYFGPGTRLTVT.

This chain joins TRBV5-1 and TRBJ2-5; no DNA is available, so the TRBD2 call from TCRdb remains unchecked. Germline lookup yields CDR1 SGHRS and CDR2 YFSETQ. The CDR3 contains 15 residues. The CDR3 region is CASSLTPASGETQYF.

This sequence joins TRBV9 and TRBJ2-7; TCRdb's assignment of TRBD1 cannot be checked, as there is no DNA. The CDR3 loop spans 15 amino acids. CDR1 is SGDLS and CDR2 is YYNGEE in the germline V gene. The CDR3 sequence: CASSPSGKRVYEQYF.

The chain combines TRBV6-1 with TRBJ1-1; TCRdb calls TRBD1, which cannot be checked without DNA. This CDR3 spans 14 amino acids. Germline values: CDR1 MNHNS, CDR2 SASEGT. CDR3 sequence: CASRTLGGGTEAFF.

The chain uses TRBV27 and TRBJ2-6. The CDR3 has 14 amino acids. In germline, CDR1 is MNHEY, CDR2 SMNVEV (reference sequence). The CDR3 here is CASGSVAGANVLTF.

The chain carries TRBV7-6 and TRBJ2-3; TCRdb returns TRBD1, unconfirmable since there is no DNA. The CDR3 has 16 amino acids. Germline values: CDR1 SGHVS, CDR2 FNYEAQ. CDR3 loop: CASSLSWDRGRDTQYF.

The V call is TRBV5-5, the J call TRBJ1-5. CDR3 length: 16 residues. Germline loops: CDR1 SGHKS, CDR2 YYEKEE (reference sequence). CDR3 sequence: CASSLRAADSNQPQHF.

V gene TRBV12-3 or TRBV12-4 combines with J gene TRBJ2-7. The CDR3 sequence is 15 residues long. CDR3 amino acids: CASSFGGVISYEQYF.

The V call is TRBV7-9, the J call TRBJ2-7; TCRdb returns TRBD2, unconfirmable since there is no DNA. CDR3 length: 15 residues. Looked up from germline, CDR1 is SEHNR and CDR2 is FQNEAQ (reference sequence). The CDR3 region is CASRQASGGVYEQYF.